The 11 T cell receptor beta chains below all came from one sample that was sequenced in a study of blood T cell repertoires in COVID-19. The assay was immunoSEQ multiplex PCR, and TCRdb's table has in-frame clones only and misses some. The data contain tens of thousands of clones, 88% of them singletons. The sample taken for sequencing was peripheral blood. The origin of the receptors is a man between 60 and 75 years old with COVID-19, enrolled during active disease.

The chain has TRBV5-4 and TRBJ2-1; the D gene is possibly TRBD2 (5 bases). In germline, CDR1 is SGHNT, CDR2 YYREEE (reference sequence). The ends were cut back, 2 bases at V and 9 bases at J, with 12 bases in the middle. This CDR3 has 13 amino acids. This chain's CDR3 is CASSLSAAGEQFF. DNA of the CDR3: TGTGCCAGCAGCTTATCAGCGGCCGGTGAGCAGTTCTTC.

J is TRBJ1-2 and V is TRBV2, with 7 bases that match TRBD1. CDR1 SNHLY and CDR2 FYNNEI come from the germline V gene. The CDR3 totals 15 residues. Germline trimming cut 5 bases from V and 3 bases from J; bases unmatched to any gene: 9. The CDR3 loop is CASSITGVGDYGYTF. The CDR3 coding sequence is TGTGCCAGCAGTATAACAGGGGTTGGCGACTATGGCTACACCTTC.

The chain uses TRBV5-1 and TRBJ1-2; the match to TRBD1 covers 10 bases. CDR1 SGHRS and CDR2 YFSETQ come from the germline V gene. J was trimmed by 8 bases and V by 4 bases; bases with no gene match: 14. The CDR3 spans 16 residues. For the CDR3, the DNA is TGCGCCAGCAGCCATGAACCGGGACAGGGGATCTACGGCTACACCTTC. Translating gives CASSHEPGQGIYGYTF.

This chain links TRBV5-4 with TRBJ2-2, with 9 bases identical to TRBD1. The junction had 5 bases not matched to a gene; V was cut back by 4 bases and J by 1 base. From germline, CDR1 is SGHNT and CDR2 YYREEE (reference sequence). CDR3 size: 16 residues. The CDR3 DNA follows: TGTGCCAGCAGCCTTAACAGGGGGCGGAACACCGGGGAGCTGTTTTTT. Its translation is CASSLNRGRNTGELFF.

The V call is TRBV10-3, the J call TRBJ1-3; 8 positions agree with TRBD1. J lost 2 bases, V lost 3 bases, and 3 bases had no gene match. The V gene's germline CDR1 is ENHRY and CDR2 SYGVKD. This CDR3 contains 15 residues. CDR3 in amino acids: CAISDKTGAGNTIYF. The CDR3 DNA follows: TGTGCCATCAGTGACAAGACAGGGGCTGGAAACACCATATATTTT.

V usage is TRBV19 and J usage is TRBJ2-6, with TRBD2 matching 10 bases. V dropped 3 bases and J dropped 2; count of bases not matched to a gene: 4. Germline V gives CDR1 LNHDA, CDR2 SQIVND (reference sequence). CDR3 length: 17 residues. The CDR3 nucleotides are TGTGCCAGTAGTATGCAGCGGGAGGGCCCTGGGGCCAACGTCCTGACTTTC. It translates to CASSMQREGPGANVLTF.

The chain links TRBV9 to TRBJ1-2; 8 bases are a match to TRBD1. Trimming at V came to 4 bases and at J to 8 bases, leaving 4 bases not matched to a gene. The germline gives CDR1 SGDLS, CDR2 YYNGEE. This CDR3 contains 12 residues. The CDR3 sequence: CASSLDRGGYTF. The CDR3 bases are TGTGCCAGCAGCCTCGACAGGGGCGGCTACACCTTC.

The J gene is TRBJ1-6, the V gene TRBV3-1 (or the pseudogene TRBV3-2); D may be TRBD1 (5 bases). The V and J ends lost 0 bases and 9 bases respectively, with 12 bases between them. Germline V gene data show CDR1 as LGHDT and CDR2 as YNNKEL (reference sequence). This CDR3 comprises 15 residues. The CDR3 DNA follows: TGTGCCAGCAGCCAAGAAGGCCAGGGTGGTTCACCCCTCCACTTT. Encoded protein: CASSQEGQGGSPLHF.

The V gene is TRBV27, the J gene TRBJ2-3; a weak D match, TRBD1 (5 bases). V lost 4 bases to trimming and J lost 7 bases, with 9 bases between them. Germline assignment: CDR1 MNHEY and CDR2 SMNVEV (reference sequence). The CDR3 has 12 amino acids. As DNA, the CDR3 is TGTGCCAGCAGTTCTACAGGAAATACGCAGTATTTT. Translating gives CASSSTGNTQYF.

The rearrangement uses TRBV11-2 and TRBJ2-1; 11 bases agree with TRBD2. This CDR3 has 17 residues. Losses at the gene ends were 0 bases for V and 3 bases for J; bases not matched to a gene: 4. CDR1 is SGHAT, CDR2 FQNNGV, per germline. CDR3 loop: CASSLDDLAGGYNEQFF. In nucleotides, the CDR3 is TGTGCCAGCAGCTTAGATGACCTAGCGGGAGGCTACAATGAGCAGTTCTTC.

The CDR3 region has the DNA TGTGCCAGCAGTTCTCACTGGACAAACTACGAGCAGTACTTC. It specifies CASSSHWTNYEQYF. V usage is TRBV27 and J usage is TRBJ2-7; D perhaps matches TRBD1 (5 bases). V lost 4 bases and J lost 3, with 13 bases in between. The CDR3 runs to 14 residues. Germline CDR1 MNHEY, CDR2 SMNVEV (reference sequence).